The present T cell receptor beta chain was sequenced within a study of spatial heterogeneity in lung cancer. Study conclusions and caveats: In tumors, expanded intratumoral alpha and beta TCR counts tracked mutation counts.

Noted time point: sample taken at primary tumor resection. The donors were about 72 patients with non-small cell lung cancer that was early-stage and untreated. Frozen PBMC, nontumor lung or tumor provided whole RNA, which was sequenced unsorted. Each molecule of TCR cDNA was tagged with one unique molecular identifier. In TCRdb, the 5' RACE reads were re-called with MiXCR into one record per CDR3 protein. The data show about 3,000 distinct CDR3 sequences, about 6% seen once. This clonotype was detected many times. Its antigen remains unidentified. This beta chain came through as a stray read in a library set up for alpha chains, and its size says little. The TCR was taken from a male donor with early-stage non-small cell lung cancer. Specimen: lung tumor tissue, collected at surgery.

The CDR3 sequence is CASSLAGKGPFQPQHF. The CDR3 DNA follows: TGTGCCAGCAGCTTGGCCGGGAAGGGCCCGTTCCAGCCCCAGCATTTT. The genes are TRBV5-6 and TRBJ1-5, with no clear D. Trimming took off 0 bases at V and 7 bases at J, with 17 bases between the two ends. This CDR3 has 16 residues. CDR1 and CDR2 (germline): SGHDT, YYEEEE.